This T cell receptor beta chain is drawn from a study of cytotoxic CD8 clonotypes in ibrutinib-treated CLL. Background on the study: Collecting the response samples happened after a median roughly eleven months of treatment, with a range of 6 to 36. There were, on average, approximately 260,000 productive templates and tens of thousands of productive rearrangements per sample. Study-wide results and caveats: Exceeding age-matched healthy donors, baseline clonality also tracked the counts of circulating CD8+ T cells.

Repertoires were generated with immunoSEQ multiplex PCR, while TCRdb's copy carries only in-frame clones and drops some. The profile covers about 85,000 clones, with around 79% appearing a single time and around 5% taken by the ten largest. This clone was found a few times. Its antigen is currently unknown. The CDR3 is made up of 14 amino acids. The sequence was collected from a human donor with chronic lymphocytic leukemia. Sequenced material: PBMCs, taken after 12 months of ibrutinib treatment. The chain recombines TRBV21-1 with TRBJ2-7; the DNA was not compared with TRBD1, the D call given in the table. TRBV21-1 is assigned pseudogene status. The CDR3 DNA reads TGTGCCAGCAGCCCCCACAGGCCCGCCGACGAGCAGTACTTC. Amino acid sequence: CASSPHRPADEQYF.